These 12 T cell receptor beta chains share one sample of origin, sequenced in a study of blood T cells in healthy people across ages. Sample-barcoded 5' priming and a J-beta primer mix drove a second PCR of about 6 to 11 cycles. TCRdb reprocessed the 5' RACE reads via MiXCR and lists one record per CDR3 protein. The sample lists about 1.8 million distinct CDR3 sequences, about 50% seen once, with around 2.1% in the top ten. Source material: blood. These receptors were taken from a woman aged 40 to 50 in good health.

The rearrangement links TRBV20-1 to TRBJ2-5; TRBD2 agrees at 9 bases. V was pared by 5 bases and J by 4 bases, with 2 bases of the junction left unmatched. There are 12 residues in the CDR3. Germline assignment: CDR1 DFQATT and CDR2 SNEGSKA (reference sequence). The CDR3 DNA reads TGCAGTGCTGAAGCGGGGGGAGAGACCCAGTACTTC. The encoded protein is CSAEAGGETQYF.

CDR3 bases: TGTGCCAGCTGTCTCCCCGGGACTAGCGGGGGAGGGGTCTACAATGAGCAGTTCTTC. Translation: CASCLPGTSGGGVYNEQFF. This chain connects TRBV6-2 or TRBV6-3 to TRBJ2-1; 14 bases line up with TRBD2. Looked up from germline, CDR1 is MNHEY and CDR2 is SVGEGT. With 8 bases clipped from V and 3 bases from J, the junction kept 15 bases outside the gene matches. The CDR3 length is 19 residues.

The chain has TRBV4-2 and TRBJ1-2, with 7 bases fitting TRBD1. The CDR3 is 17 residues long. CDR1 and CDR2 (germline): LGHNA, YNFKEQ. Unmatched junction bases numbered 13, after V lost 2 bases and J lost 4 bases. This CDR3 is CASSQPPLTGISYGYTF. As DNA, the CDR3 is TGTGCCAGCAGCCAACCTCCCCTGACAGGGATTTCCTATGGCTACACCTTC.

This clonotype showed up just a few times. The rearrangement uses TRBV7-6 and TRBJ2-6, with a tentative D call TRBD1 (5 bases). CDR3 length equals 16 residues. Germline V gives CDR1 SGHVS, CDR2 FNYEAQ. Trimming took off 4 bases at V and 0 bases at J, with 10 bases between the two ends. CDR3 nucleotide sequence: TGTGCCAGCAGCTACACCGACAGCTCTGGGGCCAACGTCCTGACTTTC. This translates into CASSYTDSSGANVLTF.

This clonotype appeared a few times. The V and J genes are TRBV4-1 and TRBJ2-1; maybe TRBD2 (6 bases). The germline CDR1 and CDR2 sequences are MGHRA and YSYEKL. Trimming left V 1 base short and J 5 bases short, with 12 bases between. CDR3 length: 15 residues. CDR3 nucleotides: TGCGCCAGCAGCCAAGCCCGGGGGATAAACAATGAGCAGTTCTTC. It translates to CASSQARGINNEQFF.

CDR3 DNA sequence: TGTGCCAGCTCACCAAGGTTGGTCATTGGCACAGATACGCAGTATTTT. This gives the protein CASSPRLVIGTDTQYF. The V call is TRBV18, the J call TRBJ2-3; no clear D. This CDR3 is 16 amino acids long. V dropped 2 bases and J dropped 1 base, with 13 bases sitting between them. Germline V gene data show CDR1 as KGHSH and CDR2 as LQKENI.

This clonotype turned up a few times. V usage is TRBV4-3 and J usage is TRBJ2-3, with TRBD2 matching 8 bases. This CDR3 comprises 17 residues. Germline assignment: CDR1 LGHNA and CDR2 YSLEER. The ends lost 3 bases at V and 0 bases at J; junction bases unmatched: 8. The chain's CDR3 is CASSQLLAGSSTDTQYF. The CDR3 coding sequence is TGCGCCAGCAGCCAGTTGCTAGCGGGCTCTAGCACAGATACGCAGTATTTT.

Of note for this clonotype: A clone one base away is much larger, so this may be a read error. The chain has TRBV7-2 and TRBJ2-5; D perhaps matches TRBD1 (6 bases). CDR1 SGHTA and CDR2 FQGNSA come from the germline V gene. V was clipped by 5 bases and J by 4 bases, with 14 bases between them. The CDR3 has 14 residues. CDR3 sequence reads: CASSATGPRETQYF. As DNA, the CDR3 is TGTGCCAGCAGCGCGACAGGCCCGAGAGAGACCCAGTACTTC.

On this clonotype: One base away lies a much larger clone, so this may be a sequencing read error. This chain uses TRBV20-1 with TRBJ2-5; D is possibly TRBD2 (6 bases). This CDR3 comprises 14 residues. The germline V gene has CDR1 DFQATT and CDR2 SNEGSKA (reference sequence). CDR3 DNA: TGCAGTACTAGAGAAGGCGGGGCGCAAGAGACCCAGTACTTC. Protein: CSTREGGAQETQYF.

This sequence joins TRBV16 and TRBJ2-7; D possibly corresponds to TRBD2 (6 bases). Germline CDR1 and CDR2: KGHSY and FQNENV. This CDR3 has 15 residues. V lost 1 base and J lost 3, with 13 bases in between. This CDR3 is CASSQLGGVRYEQYF. CDR3 in DNA: TGTGCCAGCAGCCAATTAGGAGGGGTTCGCTACGAGCAGTACTTC.

This clonotype was observed a handful of times. The chain recombines TRBV9 with TRBJ2-5; 9 bases are shared with TRBD1. The J call may be wrong; the DNA end is better matched by TRBJ2-7. The CDR3 is made up of 15 amino acids. Germline CDR1 and CDR2: SGDLS and YYNGEE. The CDR3 DNA follows: TGTGCCAGCAGCGTCTCCGGGACAGGGATCTACGAGCAGTACTTC. It is translated as CASSVSGTGIYEQYF.

This clonotype was seen a few times. The chain employs TRBV4-3 and TRBJ2-1; either TRBD1 or TRBD2 may fit D (5 bases each). Germline CDR1 LGHNA, CDR2 YSLEER. Deletions cut 0 bases from V and 3 bases from J, with 9 bases between. The CDR3 length is 15 residues. DNA for the CDR3: TGCGCCAGCAGCCAAGAGGGGGTTGGCTACAATGAGCAGTTCTTC. Translated: CASSQEGVGYNEQFF.